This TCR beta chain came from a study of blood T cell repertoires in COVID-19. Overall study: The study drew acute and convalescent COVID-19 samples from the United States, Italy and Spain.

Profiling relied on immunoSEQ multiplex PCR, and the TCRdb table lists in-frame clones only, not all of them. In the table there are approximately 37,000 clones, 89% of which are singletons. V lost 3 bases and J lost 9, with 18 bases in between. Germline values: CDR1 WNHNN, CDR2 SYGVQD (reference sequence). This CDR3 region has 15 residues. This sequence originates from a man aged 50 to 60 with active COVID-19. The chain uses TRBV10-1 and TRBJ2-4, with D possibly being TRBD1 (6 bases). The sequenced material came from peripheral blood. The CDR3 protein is CASSESGEPPGIQYF. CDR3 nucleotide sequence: TGCGCCAGCAGTGAATCAGGGGAGCCCCCAGGCATTCAGTACTTC.